This is a list of T cell receptor beta chains from one sample in a study of blood T cells in healthy people across ages. From the 5' RACE reads, TCRdb called clonotypes with MiXCR, one entry per CDR3 protein. The data show fewer than 600,000 distinct CDR3 sequences, about 29% seen once. These records were also assigned to another study, of T cells of mothers and their children.

Sequenced: blood. These receptors all stem from a boy aged 2 to 10 in good health. Both conserved end residues are part of each CDR3.

>TRBV25-1|-
CASSQGLAGFGETQYF
>TRBV7-6|TRBJ1-2
CASSPQPYQGVGGYTF
>TRBV6-1|TRBJ2-4
CASTPVVRRNRLSIAKNIQYF
>TRBV3-1|TRBJ1-2
CASSQSEGWGYTF
>TRBV4-1|TRBJ2-1
CASSQDLLARRRSNEQFF
>TRBV6-1|TRBJ2-3
CASSQGGQGVPDTQYF
>TRBV6-2/TRBV6-3|TRBJ2-5
CASSYGYQETQYF
>TRBV7-9|TRBJ2-5
CASSLVGLEIREQYF
>TRBV4-1|TRBJ2-7
CASSLLQGGSSYEQYF
>TRBV10-3|TRBJ1-1
CAISGRTEAFF
>TRBV10-3|TRBJ2-3
CAIRSGQGTDTQYF
>TRBV7-9|TRBJ1-1
CASSPRRGEAFF
>TRBV2|TRBJ1-2
CASSEARVAAANYGYTF
>TRBV14|TRBJ1-2
CASSPSRTYGGIGYTF
>TRBV12-3/TRBV12-4|TRBJ1-1
CASSFLRTGRDSEAFF
>TRBV10-3|TRBJ2-4
CAISESGYLTKNIQYF
>TRBV5-1|TRBJ1-1
CASSLDYYTEAFF
>TRBV27|TRBJ2-5
CASRNLPGRNQETQYF
>TRBV11-1|-
CASSLDREDYEQYF
>TRBV29-1|TRBJ2-2
CSVLTGDATGELFF
>TRBV20-1|TRBJ2-2
CSARDGRRPNTGELFF
>TRBV30|TRBJ2-2
CAWSMRHGELFF
>TRBV7-9|TRBJ2-5
CASTPLHDQETQYF
>TRBV20-1|TRBJ2-5
CSARPSTSAHQETQYF
>TRBV5-1|TRBJ2-7
CASAGTASYEQYF
>TRBV4-3|-
CASSQEGRESWETQYF
>TRBV5-1|TRBJ2-1
CASSPGGWASSYNEQFF
>TRBV28|TRBJ2-3
CASRQTRDTQYF
>TRBV6-6|TRBJ1-2
CASSYGSGGTYGYTF
>TRBV28|TRBJ2-7
CASSLYAGGPEEQYF
>TRBV7-9|TRBJ2-7
CASSLAVGSYEQYF
>TRBV12-3/TRBV12-4|TRBJ1-2
CASSLGGTRIGDTF
>TRBV13|TRBJ2-7
CASSLGLRGQEQYF
>TRBV7-9|TRBJ2-3
CASSVGQTTDTQYF
>TRBV3-1|TRBJ2-7
CASSHSGSEQYF
>TRBV14|TRBJ2-1
CASSPYLLAGEQFF
>TRBV29-1|TRBJ1-1
CSAEGSYAEAFF
>TRBV20-1|TRBJ1-3
CSASTGTGGGNTIYF
>TRBV20-1|TRBJ2-1
CSAPSTSGSGAQFF
>TRBV6-2/TRBV6-3|TRBJ2-1
CASERGGLAGDEQFF
>TRBV12-5|TRBJ1-2
CASGLPSTGTGDGYTF
>TRBV7-2|TRBJ2-7
CASSRTSGPYEQYF
>TRBV2|TRBJ1-1
CASNIEGETEAFF
>TRBV9|TRBJ1-4
CASSVGTGDARVELFF
>TRBV14|TRBJ2-7
CASNVGQGAYEQYF
>TRBV12-3/TRBV12-4|TRBJ2-1
CASSSEREGWGEQFF
>TRBV5-1|TRBJ1-4
CASSTDSPLEKLFF